Listed below are T cell receptor beta chains from one sample, sequenced in a study of T cell repertoires in cytomegalovirus infection. TCRdb used MiXCR to reprocess the reads, holding one entry per CDR3 protein. The table includes approximately 400,000 distinct CDR3 sequences, roughly 30% detected once. The material sequenced was PBMCs. These receptors all come from a human donor in good health (CMV status not recorded). Some clones in this sample may be carry-over from other donors' samples. Both conserved end residues are part of each CDR3. The D gene is left open where the match is weak. Clone size is shown for a subset of rows, as once, few, many or a class of expanded clone.

J gene: TRBJ1-3
D gene: .
clone size: .
V gene: TRBV7-6
CDR3 DNA: TGTGCCAGCAGCTTAGCTCTCAAGGGCAGACAAAATCTCTCTGGAAACACCATATATTTT
CDR3 protein: CASSLALKGRQNLSGNTIYF

J gene: TRBJ2-7
D gene: .
clone size: few
V gene: TRBV4-3
CDR3 DNA: TGCGCCAGCAGCCAAGGCGATTTTCACTACGAGCAGTACTTC
CDR3 protein: CASSQGDFHYEQYF

J gene: TRBJ1-5
D gene: .
clone size: many
V gene: TRBV7-9
CDR3 DNA: TGTGCCAGCAGCCGAACGGCTGATCAGCCCCAGCATTTT
CDR3 protein: CASSRTADQPQHF

J gene: TRBJ1-2
D gene: .
clone size: few
V gene: TRBV18
CDR3 DNA: TGTGCCAGCTCACCCCCGGGGGCCTATGGCTACACCTTC
CDR3 protein: CASSPPGAYGYTF

J gene: TRBJ1-1
D gene: .
clone size: .
V gene: TRBV7-9
CDR3 DNA: TGTGCCAGCAGCTTAGTTCAGGCGATGAACACTGAAGCTTTCTTT
CDR3 protein: CASSLVQAMNTEAFF

J gene: TRBJ2-2
D gene: .
clone size: .
V gene: TRBV15
CDR3 DNA: TGTGCCACCAGCAGGGGGGGCACCGGGGAGCTGTTTTTT
CDR3 protein: CATSRGGTGELFF

J gene: TRBJ2-1
D gene: .
clone size: .
V gene: TRBV27
CDR3 DNA: TGTGCCAGCAGGACGAGCTCCTACAATGAGCAGTTCTTC
CDR3 protein: CASRTSSYNEQFF

J gene: TRBJ1-2
D gene: .
clone size: .
V gene: TRBV6-5
CDR3 DNA: TGTGCCAGCAGTTACTTGGGCAGGGGATCTGGCTACACCTTC
CDR3 protein: CASSYLGRGSGYTF

J gene: TRBJ2-1
D gene: .
clone size: few
V gene: TRBV18
CDR3 DNA: TGTGCCAGCTCACCACCCGGGACATCATACAATGAGCAGTTCTTC
CDR3 protein: CASSPPGTSYNEQFF

J gene: TRBJ1-2
D gene: .
clone size: .
V gene: TRBV20-1
CDR3 DNA: TGCAGTGCTAGAGATAATCCATTTTCCGACTATGGCTACACCTTC
CDR3 protein: CSARDNPFSDYGYTF

J gene: TRBJ2-3
D gene: .
clone size: .
V gene: TRBV24-1
CDR3 DNA: TGTGCCACCAGTGATCCCCGCCCGGGGAGACCTGGAGATACGCAGTATTTT
CDR3 protein: CATSDPRPGRPGDTQYF

J gene: TRBJ1-1
D gene: .
clone size: .
V gene: TRBV20-1
CDR3 DNA: TGCAGTGCTAGAGATCACAGCGCGGCTTTCTTT
CDR3 protein: CSARDHSAAFF

J gene: TRBJ2-2
D gene: .
clone size: .
V gene: TRBV7-8
CDR3 DNA: TGTGCCAGCAGCTTAATGCAGGGGCCCACCGGGGAGCTGTTTTTT
CDR3 protein: CASSLMQGPTGELFF

J gene: TRBJ2-2
D gene: .
clone size: many
V gene: TRBV7-2
CDR3 DNA: .
CDR3 protein: CASSLVAGGRLRAGELFF

J gene: TRBJ1-1
D gene: TRBD1
clone size: .
V gene: TRBV6-2/TRBV6-3
CDR3 DNA: TGTGCCAGCAGTTCCAGGGGGCGCGGGATCTTTGAAGCTTTCTTT
CDR3 protein: CASSSRGRGIFEAFF

J gene: TRBJ2-3
D gene: TRBD1
clone size: few
V gene: TRBV7-2
CDR3 DNA: TGTGCCAGCAGCTGGGGGGGGACAGGGGGCACAGATACGCAGTATTTT
CDR3 protein: CASSWGGTGGTDTQYF

J gene: TRBJ1-3
D gene: .
clone size: .
V gene: TRBV3-1
CDR3 DNA: TGTGCCAGCAGCCAAGTCAGAGGCTTGCGAAACACCATATATTTT
CDR3 protein: CASSQVRGLRNTIYF

J gene: TRBJ1-2
D gene: .
clone size: .
V gene: TRBV5-4
CDR3 DNA: TGTGCCAGCAGCATTGGGGGAGGAGTAGGGATTGGCGATGGCTACACCTTC
CDR3 protein: CASSIGGGVGIGDGYTF

J gene: TRBJ2-7
D gene: TRBD1
clone size: .
V gene: TRBV18
CDR3 DNA: TGTGCCAGCTCACCGGGGACAGGGAACGAGCAGTACTTC
CDR3 protein: CASSPGTGNEQYF

J gene: TRBJ2-5
D gene: .
clone size: .
V gene: TRBV6-1
CDR3 DNA: TGTGCCAGCAGTGAACCCTTCGGACAGCCTCAAGAGACCCAGTACTTC
CDR3 protein: CASSEPFGQPQETQYF

J gene: TRBJ1-4
D gene: TRBD1
clone size: many
V gene: TRBV7-2
CDR3 DNA: TGTGCCAGCAGCTTGGGACAGGTTTTGGGGGAAAAACTGTTTTTT
CDR3 protein: CASSLGQVLGEKLFF

J gene: TRBJ2-1
D gene: TRBD2
clone size: .
V gene: TRBV20-1
CDR3 DNA: TGCAGTGCTACCTTAGCGGGGAGGAATGAGCAGTTCTTC
CDR3 protein: CSATLAGRNEQFF

J gene: TRBJ2-3
D gene: TRBD1
clone size: few
V gene: TRBV20-1
CDR3 DNA: TGCAGTGCTAGAGTCGACAGGGGACGGAGCACAGATACGCAGTATTTT
CDR3 protein: CSARVDRGRSTDTQYF

J gene: TRBJ2-1
D gene: TRBD1
clone size: few
V gene: TRBV19
CDR3 DNA: TGTGCCAGTACCCCCGGGACAGGGAATGAGCAGTTCTTC
CDR3 protein: CASTPGTGNEQFF

J gene: TRBJ1-5
D gene: .
clone size: .
V gene: TRBV19
CDR3 DNA: TGTGCCAGTAGGTGGGGTGTCGCCAGCGATCAGCCCCAGCATTTT
CDR3 protein: CASRWGVASDQPQHF

J gene: TRBJ2-6
D gene: .
clone size: .
V gene: TRBV20-1
CDR3 DNA: TGCAGTGCTAGTTTAGGACAGCAGCCGATCTCTGGGGCCAACGTCCTGACTTTC
CDR3 protein: CSASLGQQPISGANVLTF

J gene: TRBJ2-2
D gene: TRBD1
clone size: few
V gene: TRBV6-6
CDR3 DNA: TGTGCCAGCAGTAAATTGGGGACAGAGAACACCGGGGAGCTGTTTTTT
CDR3 protein: CASSKLGTENTGELFF

J gene: TRBJ1-2
D gene: TRBD1
clone size: few
V gene: TRBV25-1
CDR3 DNA: TGTGCCAGCAGTGGACAGGGGACCTATGGCTACACCTTC
CDR3 protein: CASSGQGTYGYTF

J gene: TRBJ1-2
D gene: TRBD1
clone size: .
V gene: TRBV2
CDR3 DNA: TGTGCCAGCAAAACGACAGGGGCGGGAGGCTACACCTTC
CDR3 protein: CASKTTGAGGYTF

J gene: TRBJ1-4
D gene: .
clone size: few
V gene: TRBV6-6
CDR3 DNA: TGTGCCAGCAGTTACTTGTCAAAGGAAAAACTGTTTTTT
CDR3 protein: CASSYLSKEKLFF

J gene: TRBJ2-2
D gene: .
clone size: .
V gene: TRBV20-1
CDR3 DNA: TGCAGTGCTAGTCGCACAGGAGTTAGGGCCGGGGAGCTGTTTTTT
CDR3 protein: CSASRTGVRAGELFF

J gene: TRBJ2-7
D gene: .
clone size: .
V gene: TRBV27
CDR3 DNA: TGTGCCAGCAGTTTAGCAGGGAGTGACGAGCAGTACTTC
CDR3 protein: CASSLAGSDEQYF

J gene: TRBJ2-1
D gene: TRBD2
clone size: many
V gene: TRBV11-2
CDR3 DNA: TGTGCCAGCAGCTTTATGACTAGCGGGGGGGCCGATGAGCAGTTCTTC
CDR3 protein: CASSFMTSGGADEQFF

J gene: TRBJ1-1
D gene: .
clone size: many
V gene: TRBV7-2
CDR3 DNA: TGTGCCAGCAGCGCCCCTCCAGCAGGCACTGAAGCTTTCTTT
CDR3 protein: CASSAPPAGTEAFF

J gene: TRBJ2-5
D gene: .
clone size: .
V gene: TRBV6-6
CDR3 DNA: TGTGCCAGCCACAGAGCGGGAGAGACCCAGTACTTC
CDR3 protein: CASHRAGETQYF

J gene: TRBJ2-1
D gene: TRBD1
clone size: .
V gene: TRBV12-3/TRBV12-4
CDR3 DNA: TGTGCCAGCAGTTTGGAGACAGGGGAGATTTGGGATGAGCAGTTCTTC
CDR3 protein: CASSLETGEIWDEQFF

J gene: TRBJ2-5
D gene: TRBD2
clone size: .
V gene: TRBV28
CDR3 DNA: TGTGCCAGCAGTTTTGTCGGCGGGGGGGCCCTGGAGACCCAGTACTTC
CDR3 protein: CASSFVGGGALETQYF

J gene: TRBJ1-4
D gene: .
clone size: few
V gene: TRBV12-3/TRBV12-4
CDR3 DNA: TGTGCCAGCAGTTTGGGGCCTCGTCCTGAAAAACTGTTTTTT
CDR3 protein: CASSLGPRPEKLFF

J gene: TRBJ1-1
D gene: .
clone size: .
V gene: TRBV20-1
CDR3 DNA: TGCAGTGCTAGAGATCATCCAGTGAACACTGAAGCTTTCTTT
CDR3 protein: CSARDHPVNTEAFF

J gene: TRBJ1-1
D gene: .
clone size: .
V gene: TRBV7-9
CDR3 DNA: TGTGCCAGCAGCTCCGGGGTTATAGTGACTGAAGCTTTCTTT
CDR3 protein: CASSSGVIVTEAFF

J gene: TRBJ2-7
D gene: TRBD1
clone size: .
V gene: TRBV5-1
CDR3 DNA: TGCGCCAGCAGCACCGGGACAGGGATATACGAGCAGTACTTC
CDR3 protein: CASSTGTGIYEQYF

J gene: TRBJ1-5
D gene: .
clone size: .
V gene: TRBV27
CDR3 DNA: TGTGCCAGCAGTTTCCCCCCGCCCCAGCATTTT
CDR3 protein: CASSFPPPQHF

J gene: TRBJ1-1
D gene: .
clone size: .
V gene: TRBV6-2/TRBV6-3
CDR3 DNA: TGTGCCAGCAGTATCCGGACGGGAGGGACTGAAGCTTTCTTT
CDR3 protein: CASSIRTGGTEAFF

J gene: TRBJ2-5
D gene: .
clone size: many
V gene: TRBV7-2
CDR3 DNA: TGTGCCAGCAGCCATCACGACCTGACAGCAGCGGCTTACTTC
CDR3 protein: CASSHHDLTAAAYF

J gene: TRBJ2-5
D gene: .
clone size: few
V gene: TRBV12-3/TRBV12-4
CDR3 DNA: TGTGCCAGCAGTCATGACCAGGGGACCCAGTACTTC
CDR3 protein: CASSHDQGTQYF